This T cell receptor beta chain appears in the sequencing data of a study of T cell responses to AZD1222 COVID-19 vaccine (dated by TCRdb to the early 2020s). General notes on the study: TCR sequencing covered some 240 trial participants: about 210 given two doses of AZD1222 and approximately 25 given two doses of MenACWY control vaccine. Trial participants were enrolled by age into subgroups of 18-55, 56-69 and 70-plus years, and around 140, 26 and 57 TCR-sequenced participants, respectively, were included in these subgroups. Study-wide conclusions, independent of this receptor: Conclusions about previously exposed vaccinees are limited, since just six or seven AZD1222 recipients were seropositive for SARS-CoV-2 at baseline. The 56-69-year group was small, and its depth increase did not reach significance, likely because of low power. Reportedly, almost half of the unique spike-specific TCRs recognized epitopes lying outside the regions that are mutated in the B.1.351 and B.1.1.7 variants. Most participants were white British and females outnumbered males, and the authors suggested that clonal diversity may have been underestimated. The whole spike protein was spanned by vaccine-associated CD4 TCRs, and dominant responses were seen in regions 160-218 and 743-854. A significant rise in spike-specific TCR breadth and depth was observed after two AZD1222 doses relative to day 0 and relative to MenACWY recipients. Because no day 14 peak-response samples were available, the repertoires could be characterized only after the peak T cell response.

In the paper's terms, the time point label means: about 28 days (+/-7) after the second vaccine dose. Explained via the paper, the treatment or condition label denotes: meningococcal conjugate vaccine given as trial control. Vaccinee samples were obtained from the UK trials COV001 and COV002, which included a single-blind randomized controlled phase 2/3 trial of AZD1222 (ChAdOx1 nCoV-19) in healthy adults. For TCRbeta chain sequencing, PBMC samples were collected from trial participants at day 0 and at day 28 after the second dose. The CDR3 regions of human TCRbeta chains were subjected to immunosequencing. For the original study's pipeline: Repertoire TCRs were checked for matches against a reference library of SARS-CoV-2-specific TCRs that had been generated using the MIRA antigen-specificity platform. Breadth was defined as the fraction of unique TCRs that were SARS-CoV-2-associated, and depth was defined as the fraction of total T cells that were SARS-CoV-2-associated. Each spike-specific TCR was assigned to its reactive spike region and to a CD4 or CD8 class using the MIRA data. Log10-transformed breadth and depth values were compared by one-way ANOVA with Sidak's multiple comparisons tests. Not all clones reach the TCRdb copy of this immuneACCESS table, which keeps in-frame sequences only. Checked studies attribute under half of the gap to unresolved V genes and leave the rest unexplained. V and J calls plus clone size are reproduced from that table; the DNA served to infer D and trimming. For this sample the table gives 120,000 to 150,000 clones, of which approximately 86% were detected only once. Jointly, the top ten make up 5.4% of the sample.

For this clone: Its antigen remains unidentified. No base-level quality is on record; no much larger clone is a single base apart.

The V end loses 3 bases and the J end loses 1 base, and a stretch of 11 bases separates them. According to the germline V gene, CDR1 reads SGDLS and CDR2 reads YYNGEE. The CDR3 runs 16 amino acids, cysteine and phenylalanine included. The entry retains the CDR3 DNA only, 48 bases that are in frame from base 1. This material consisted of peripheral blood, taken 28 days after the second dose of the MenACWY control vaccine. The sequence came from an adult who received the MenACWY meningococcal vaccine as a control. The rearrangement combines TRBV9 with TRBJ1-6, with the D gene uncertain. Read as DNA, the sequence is TGTGCCAGCAGCGGATCTTTTGAGTCCTATAATTCACCCCTCCACTTT. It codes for CASSGSFESYNSPLHF.